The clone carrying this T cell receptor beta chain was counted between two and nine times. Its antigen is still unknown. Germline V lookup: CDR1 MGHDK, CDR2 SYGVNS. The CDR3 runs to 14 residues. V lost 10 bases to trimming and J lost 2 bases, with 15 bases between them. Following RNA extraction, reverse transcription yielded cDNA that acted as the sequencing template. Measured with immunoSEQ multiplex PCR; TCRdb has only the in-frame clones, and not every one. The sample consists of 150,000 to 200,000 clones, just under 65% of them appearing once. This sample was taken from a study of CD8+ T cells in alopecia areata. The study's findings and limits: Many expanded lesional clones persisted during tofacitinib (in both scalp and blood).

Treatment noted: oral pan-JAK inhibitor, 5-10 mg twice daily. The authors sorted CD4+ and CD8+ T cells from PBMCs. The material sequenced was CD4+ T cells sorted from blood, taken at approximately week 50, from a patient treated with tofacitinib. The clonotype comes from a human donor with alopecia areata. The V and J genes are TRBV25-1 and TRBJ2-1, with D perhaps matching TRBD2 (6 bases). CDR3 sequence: CATRGWGAYNEQFF. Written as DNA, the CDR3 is TGTGCCACCAGAGGTTGGGGGGCCTACAATGAGCAGTTCTTC. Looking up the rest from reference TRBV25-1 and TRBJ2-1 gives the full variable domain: EADIYQTPRYLVIGTGKKITLECSQTMGHDKMYWYQQDPGMELHLIHYSYGVNSTEKGDLSSESTVSRIRTEHFPLTLESARPSHTSQYLCATRGWGAYNEQFFGPGTRLTVL.